The T cell receptor (beta chain) under discussion was sequenced for a study of blood T cell repertoires in COVID-19. Study summary: Acute-phase and convalescent COVID-19 samples originated in the United States, Italy and Spain.

The CDR3 is made up of 13 amino acids. The method was immunoSEQ multiplex PCR; TCRdb's version includes in-frame clones alone and lacks a portion of them. The profile covers fewer than 65,000 clones, with roughly 85% appearing a single time and 25% taken by the ten largest. V gene TRBV21-1 combines with J gene TRBJ1-1; TRBD1, the table's D call, was not compared with the DNA. TRBV21-1 represents a pseudogene. The clonotype comes from a man in his 70s with acute or convalescent COVID-19. The sample taken for sequencing was peripheral blood. CDR3 amino acids: CASSNGSTVEAFF. The CDR3 nucleotides read TGTGCCAGCAGCAATGGTTCAACAGTGGAAGCTTTCTTT.